This TCR beta chain was profiled in a study of metastatic and nonmetastatic thyroid tumors (dated by TCRdb to about 2020). For the wider study: The researchers compared repertoires between peripheral blood samples and tumor or nodule tissue samples from patients with malignant or benign thyroid disease. Overall study results and their limits: TCR beta diversity was reported as significantly higher in malignant tumors than in benign nodules, in both blood and tumor samples.

With regard to this clone: There is no known antigen for this receptor. A read error may produce the germline difference seen at one junction end.

Before undergoing thyroid surgery, none of the patients had been given any kind of treatment. Using T-cell receptor beta sequencing, the study looked back at clinical samples from patients collected from the early 2010s to the late 2010s. From its cysteine to its phenylalanine, the CDR3 spans 15 amino acids. Only the CDR3 part of the read is kept: 45 bases, read in frame from the first base. CDR1 and CDR2 were assigned from the germline V gene as SGHAT and FQNNGV. Library method: PCR. TCRdb shows the sequencer as Illumina HiSeq 4000. High-throughput sequencing was used to profile the CDR3 region of the TCR beta-chain in every patient. Per the source publication's procedure: The researchers built a classifier to tell apart papillary thyroid cancer patients with distant metastasis, based on CDR3 differences among clinicopathological groups. The Shannon index was used to measure repertoire diversity, and the Morisita-Horn index was used to measure how similar tumor and blood repertoires were. TCRdb ran its own pipeline on the public reads, namely fastp trimming at Q25 and MiXCR clone calling, and kept in-frame beta chains. The V and J calls and clone size are TCRdb's, not the authors'. The sample table shows around 30,000 clones, and about 25% are seen once. About 2.5% of the sample belongs to the ten largest clones.

The sequenced sample consisted of blood. The receptor was isolated from a female donor with papillary thyroid cancer or a benign thyroid nodule (not recorded which). Some clones in this sample may be carry-over from other donors' samples. In this chain, TRBV11-2 is recombined with TRBJ2-5, and 10 junctional nucleotides match TRBD1. CDR3 protein: CAISYDRGPGDTQYF. The bases are TGTGCCATCAGCTACGACAGGGGGCCCGGGGATACCCAGTACTTC.